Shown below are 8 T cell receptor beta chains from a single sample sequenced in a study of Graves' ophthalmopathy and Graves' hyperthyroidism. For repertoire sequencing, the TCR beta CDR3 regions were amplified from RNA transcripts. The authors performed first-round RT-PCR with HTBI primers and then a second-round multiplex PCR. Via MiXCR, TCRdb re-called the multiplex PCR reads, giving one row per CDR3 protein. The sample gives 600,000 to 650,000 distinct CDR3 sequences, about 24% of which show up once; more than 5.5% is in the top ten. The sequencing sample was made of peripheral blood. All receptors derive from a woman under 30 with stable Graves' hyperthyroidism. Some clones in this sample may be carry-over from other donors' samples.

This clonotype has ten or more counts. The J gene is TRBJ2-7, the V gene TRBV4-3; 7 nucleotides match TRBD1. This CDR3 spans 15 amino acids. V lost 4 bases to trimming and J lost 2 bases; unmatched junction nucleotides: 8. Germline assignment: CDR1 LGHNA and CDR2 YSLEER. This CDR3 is CASSLSYQGAYEQYF. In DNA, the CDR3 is TGCGCCAGCAGCCTATCGTACCAGGGGGCCTACGAGCAGTACTTC.

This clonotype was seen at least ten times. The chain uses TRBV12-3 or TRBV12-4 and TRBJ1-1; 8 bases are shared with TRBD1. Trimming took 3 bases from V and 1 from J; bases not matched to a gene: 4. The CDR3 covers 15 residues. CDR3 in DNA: TGTGCCAGCAGTTTGCGGACAGGGTGGAACACTGAAGCTTTCTTT. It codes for CASSLRTGWNTEAFF.

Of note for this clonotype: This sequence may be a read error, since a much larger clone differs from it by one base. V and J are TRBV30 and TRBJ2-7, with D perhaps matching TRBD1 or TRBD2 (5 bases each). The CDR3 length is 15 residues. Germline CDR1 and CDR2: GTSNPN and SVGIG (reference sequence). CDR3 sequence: CAWSVGALSSYEQCF. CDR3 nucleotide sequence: TGTGCCTGGAGTGTCGGGGCCCTTAGCTCCTACGAGCAGTGCTTC.

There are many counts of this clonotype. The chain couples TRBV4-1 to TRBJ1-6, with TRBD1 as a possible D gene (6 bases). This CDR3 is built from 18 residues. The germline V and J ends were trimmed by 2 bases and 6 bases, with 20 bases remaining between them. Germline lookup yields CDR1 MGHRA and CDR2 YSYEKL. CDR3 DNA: TGCGCCAGCAGCCAATTCGCGGACAGACACACATTTAATTCACCCCTCCACTTT. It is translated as CASSQFADRHTFNSPLHF.

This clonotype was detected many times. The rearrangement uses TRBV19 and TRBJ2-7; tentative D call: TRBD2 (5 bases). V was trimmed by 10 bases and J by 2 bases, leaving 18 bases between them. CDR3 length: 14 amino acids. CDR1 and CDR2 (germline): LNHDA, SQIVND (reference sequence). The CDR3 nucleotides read TGTGCCACTCTCGGGGTAGCGCCGACCTACGAGCAGTACTTC. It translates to CATLGVAPTYEQYF.

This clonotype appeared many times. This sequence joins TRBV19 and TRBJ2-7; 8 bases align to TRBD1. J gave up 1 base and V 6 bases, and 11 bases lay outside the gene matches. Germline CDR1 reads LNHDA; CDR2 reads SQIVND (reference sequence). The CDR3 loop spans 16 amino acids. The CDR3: CASRGQDSRGSYEQYF. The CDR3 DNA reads TGTGCCAGTAGGGGACAGGACTCTCGGGGATCCTACGAGCAGTACTTC.

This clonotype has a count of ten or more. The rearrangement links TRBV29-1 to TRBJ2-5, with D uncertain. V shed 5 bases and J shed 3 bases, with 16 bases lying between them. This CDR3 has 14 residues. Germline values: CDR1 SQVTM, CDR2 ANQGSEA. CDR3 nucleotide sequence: TGCAGCGTTCCCCCCCTAGGATACGAAGAGACCCAGTACTTC. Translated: CSVPPLGYEETQYF.

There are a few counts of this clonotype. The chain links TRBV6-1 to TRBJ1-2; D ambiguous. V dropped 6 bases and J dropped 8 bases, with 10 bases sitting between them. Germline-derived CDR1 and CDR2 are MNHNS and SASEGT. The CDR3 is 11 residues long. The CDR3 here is CASRGSRGYTF. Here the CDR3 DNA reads TGTGCCAGCAGGGGCAGCCGAGGCTACACCTTC.